The 29 T cell receptor beta chains presented below share a single source sample, sequenced in a study of T cell responses to AZD1222 COVID-19 vaccine. The table came from immunoSEQ multiplex PCR; TCRdb's copy has only in-frame clones and leaves some out. The sample gives some 130,000 clones, about 93% of which show up once; roughly 0.96% is in the top ten. The sequencing here drew on peripheral blood, taken on day 0 of AZD1222 vaccination. These receptors all stem from an adult in good health.

J is TRBJ2-2 and V is TRBV5-6, with TRBD2 matching 7 bases. The V gene end was trimmed by 5 bases and the J gene end by 2 bases; junction bases not matched to a gene: 18. CDR3 size: 19 residues. From germline, CDR1 is SGHDT and CDR2 YYEEEE. The CDR3 region is CASRQNRDYLLTNTGELFF. For the CDR3, the DNA is TGTGCCAGCAGACAGAACCGGGACTACCTCCTTACTAACACCGGGGAGCTGTTTTTT.

The chain is built from TRBV6-5 and TRBJ2-3, with 8 bases matching TRBD1. The CDR3 is 14 amino acids. V trimming: 8 bases; J trimming: 4 bases; junction bases outside the gene matches: 8. Germline-derived CDR1 and CDR2 are MNHEY and SVGAGI. CDR3 loop: CASGDRGVPDTQYF. DNA of the CDR3: TGTGCCAGCGGCGACAGGGGAGTGCCAGATACGCAGTATTTT.

The J gene is TRBJ1-5, the V gene TRBV2; D is possibly TRBD1 (5 bases). CDR1 and CDR2 from the germline V gene are SNHLY and FYNNEI. V was shortened by 2 bases and J by 7 bases, with 12 bases between the two germline ends. This CDR3 comprises 14 residues. The CDR3 spells CASSEWGGRQPQHF. The DNA for the CDR3 is TGTGCCAGCAGTGAATGGGGGGGTCGGCAGCCCCAGCATTTT. Full variable domain (missing parts from reference TRBV2 and TRBJ1-5): EPEVTQTPSHQVTQMGQEVILRCVPISNHLYFYWYRQILGQKVEFLVSFYNNEISEKSEIFDDQFSVERPDGSNFTLKIRSTKLEDSAMYFCASSEWGGRQPQHFGDGTRLSIL.

V and J are TRBV7-2 and TRBJ1-3; tentatively, D is TRBD1 (6 bases). Per the germline V gene, CDR1 is SGHTA and CDR2 is FQGNSA. Trimming removed 10 bases at V and 0 bases at J, with 13 bases between. The CDR3 is made up of 14 amino acids. The CDR3 region is CATSDRRSGNTIYF. As DNA, the CDR3 is TGTGCCACCTCCGACAGGCGCTCTGGAAACACCATATATTTT.

The chain employs TRBV10-1 and TRBJ2-3, with D possibly being TRBD1 (5 bases). Germline V gene sequence: CDR1 WNHNN, CDR2 SYGVQD (reference sequence). Trimming left V 0 bases short and J 4 bases short, with 5 bases between. The CDR3 has 13 residues. The CDR3 loop reads CASSESGADTQYF. The CDR3 DNA reads TGCGCCAGCAGTGAGTCAGGGGCAGATACGCAGTATTTT.

The V call is TRBV6-5, the J call TRBJ1-2; possibly TRBD1 for D (5 bases). Trimming removed 6 bases at V and 5 bases at J, with 13 bases between. CDR3 length equals 13 residues. CDR1 and CDR2 (germline): MNHEY, SVGAGI. The CDR3 reads CASRAGTVYGYTF. The CDR3 DNA follows: TGTGCCAGCAGGGCCGGGACGGTTTATGGCTACACCTTC.

This chain joins TRBV19 and TRBJ2-1; TRBD1 might be the D (6 bases). The germline V gene encodes CDR1 LNHDA and CDR2 SQIVND (reference sequence). Trimming stripped 4 bases from V and 11 bases from J, with 9 bases between. The CDR3 is 11 amino acids. The CDR3 coding sequence is TGTGCCAGTAGTAGGGGGCCACAGCAGTTCTTC. Its protein product is CASSRGPQQFF.

The chain employs TRBV5-4 and TRBJ1-2; 9 bases are a match to TRBD1. V was pared by 6 bases and J by 4 bases, with 1 base of the junction left unmatched. This CDR3 contains 12 residues. Germline CDR1 SGHNT, CDR2 YYREEE (reference sequence). The DNA of the CDR3 is TGTGCCAGCAAGGGACAGGGCTATGGCTACACCTTC. Protein product: CASKGQGYGYTF.

V gene TRBV12-3 or TRBV12-4 combines with J gene TRBJ1-6; D not resolved. This CDR3 spans 12 amino acids. Trimming shortened V by 3 bases and J by 9 bases, and 6 bases separated the two germline ends. Here the CDR3 DNA reads TGTGCCAGCAGTTTCTGGGGTTCACCCCTCCACTTT. Protein sequence: CASSFWGSPLHF.

V gene TRBV19 combines with J gene TRBJ1-4; D is unresolved. Trimming took off 2 bases at V and 0 bases at J, with 4 bases between the two ends. Germline V gene sequence: CDR1 LNHDA, CDR2 SQIVND (reference sequence). This CDR3 contains 14 residues. The CDR3 DNA sequence: TGTGCCAGTAGTATACAGGCAACTAATGAAAAACTGTTTTTT. As protein: CASSIQATNEKLFF.

This chain connects TRBV10-3 to TRBJ2-6, with D uncertain. CDR3 size: 16 residues. Germline CDR1 and CDR2: ENHRY and SYGVKD. V lost 2 bases and J 2 bases, leaving 10 bases between the germline ends. The CDR3, as DNA: TGTGCCATCAGTGAGGGGCAGGTCCCTGGGGCCAACGTCCTGACTTTC. It specifies CAISEGQVPGANVLTF.

The chain combines TRBV2 with TRBJ1-1; D is unresolved. Germline V gene lookup returns CDR1 SNHLY and CDR2 FYNNEI. This CDR3 is built from 14 residues. V was cut by 2 bases and J by 1 base, with 8 bases left in between. CDR3 coding DNA: TGTGCCAGCAGTGAACGAGGGTCGAACACTGAAGCTTTCTTT. Protein: CASSERGSNTEAFF. The full variable domain, in which reference TRBV2 and TRBJ1-1 provide the parts outside the CDR3, is EPEVTQTPSHQVTQMGQEVILRCVPISNHLYFYWYRQILGQKVEFLVSFYNNEISEKSEIFDDQFSVERPDGSNFTLKIRSTKLEDSAMYFCASSERGSNTEAFFGQGTRLTVV.

This chain links TRBV18 with TRBJ2-7; D gene ambiguous. Germline values: CDR1 KGHSH, CDR2 LQKENI. Trimming removed 6 bases at V and 3 bases at J, with 6 bases between. The CDR3 is 11 amino acids. The CDR3 coding sequence is TGTGCCAGCTCCCTCAGCTACGAGCAGTACTTC. Its protein is CASSLSYEQYF.

The rearrangement uses TRBV7-2 and TRBJ2-7; perhaps TRBD2 as D (6 bases). V lost 5 bases, J lost 9 bases, and 14 bases lay in between. The CDR3 has 12 residues. Germline CDR1 and CDR2: SGHTA and FQGNSA. The CDR3 loop is CASSPYSGRQYF. The CDR3, as DNA: TGTGCCAGCAGCCCTTATAGCGGTAGGCAGTACTTC.

V gene TRBV5-6 combines with J gene TRBJ1-4, with D possibly being TRBD1 (6 bases). V lost 4 bases and J lost 7, with 14 bases in between. CDR1 and CDR2 (germline): SGHDT, YYEEEE. This CDR3 spans 14 amino acids. Here the CDR3 reads CASSLTGTLEKLFF. The CDR3 DNA is TGTGCCAGCAGCCTAACTGGGACACTTGAAAAACTGTTTTTT. The whole variable domain, remainder taken from reference TRBV5-6 and TRBJ1-4, is DAGVTQSPTHLIKTRGQQVTLRCSPKSGHDTVSWYQQALGQGPQFIFQYYEEEERQRGNFPDRFSGHQFPNYSSELNVNALLLGDSALYLCASSLTGTLEKLFFGSGTQLSVL.

The J gene is TRBJ1-3, the V gene TRBV3-1 (or the pseudogene TRBV3-2), with D possibly TRBD1 on 5 matching bases. The CDR3 is 13 amino acids. The germline CDR1 and CDR2 sequences are LGHDT and YNNKEL (reference sequence). V was cut by 3 bases and J by 8 bases, with 11 bases left in between. The DNA for the CDR3 is TGTGCCAGCAGCCAGGGCCCGGGGGACACCATATATTTT. Residues: CASSQGPGDTIYF.

In this sample, this clone turned up once. This chain connects TRBV14 to TRBJ1-2; 8 bases align to TRBD1. With V trimmed by 6 bases and J by 4 bases, 7 bases remained unmatched. Germline V lookup: CDR1 SGHDN, CDR2 FVKESK. This CDR3 spans 14 amino acids. The DNA for the CDR3 is TGTGCCAGCAGTTATGCAGGGGGCACCTATGGCTACACCTTC. This encodes CASSYAGGTYGYTF.

The rearrangement joins TRBV3-1 (or the pseudogene TRBV3-2) to TRBJ2-3, with 12 bases fitting TRBD2. Germline V gene lookup returns CDR1 LGHDT and CDR2 YNNKEL (reference sequence). The CDR3 is 18 amino acids. J gave up 0 bases and V 0 bases, and 4 bases lay outside the gene matches. CDR3 sequence (DNA): TGTGCCAGCAGCCAAGATCAACTAGCGGGGGGAAGCACAGATACGCAGTATTTT. Protein: CASSQDQLAGGSTDTQYF.

The CDR3 spells CASGESSGNTIYF. In DNA, the CDR3 is TGCGCCAGCGGGGAGAGCTCTGGAAACACCATATATTTT. This chain uses TRBV10-1 with TRBJ1-3; no reliable D call. Germline V lookup: CDR1 WNHNN, CDR2 SYGVQD (reference sequence). Trimming took off 8 bases at V and 0 bases at J, with 8 bases between the two ends. The CDR3 runs to 13 residues.

This chain connects TRBV18 to TRBJ2-5; D unresolved. In germline, CDR1 is KGHSH, CDR2 LQKENI. This CDR3 is built from 13 residues. Trimming stripped 1 base from V and 2 bases from J, with 5 bases between. CDR3: CASSPRGQETQYF. DNA for the CDR3: TGTGCCAGCTCACCACGGGGTCAAGAGACCCAGTACTTC.

The genes are TRBV6-5 and TRBJ2-3; the match to TRBD1 covers 12 bases. The CDR3 contains 13 residues. The germline V gene has CDR1 MNHEY and CDR2 SVGAGI. The CDR3 nucleotides are TGTGCGAGCGGGGACAGGGGGCAAAAAACGCAGTATTTT. Translation gives CASGDRGQKTQYF.

The chain uses TRBV6-6 and TRBJ1-5; D uncertain. Germline V CDR1 and CDR2: MNHNY, SVGAGI (reference sequence). The germline V and J ends were trimmed by 6 bases and 3 bases, with 18 bases remaining between them. The CDR3 is made up of 16 amino acids. CDR3: CASSLSPRSDNQPQHF. CDR3 bases: TGTGCCAGCAGCCTAAGCCCTCGCAGTGACAATCAGCCCCAGCATTTT.

The CDR3 DNA sequence: TGTGCCAGCAGTGAAATGGGGCGAGCCGGGGAGCTGTTTTTT. Translation gives CASSEMGRAGELFF. The gene calls are TRBV2 and TRBJ2-2, with a possible D match to TRBD1 (5 bases). The CDR3 is 14 amino acids. V lost 2 bases and J 6 bases, leaving 10 bases between the germline ends. Germline V gene sequence: CDR1 SNHLY, CDR2 FYNNEI. The full variable domain, with the rest looked up from reference TRBV2 and TRBJ2-2, is EPEVTQTPSHQVTQMGQEVILRCVPISNHLYFYWYRQILGQKVEFLVSFYNNEISEKSEIFDDQFSVERPDGSNFTLKIRSTKLEDSAMYFCASSEMGRAGELFFGEGSRLTVL.

DNA of the CDR3: TGTGCCAGCAGCTTAGGACAGGGGGCACAGGACACTGAAGCTTTCTTT. This gives the protein CASSLGQGAQDTEAFF. The gene calls are TRBV7-6 and TRBJ1-1, with 10 bases matching TRBD1. Germline V CDR1 and CDR2: SGHVS, FNYEAQ. There are 16 residues in the CDR3. Trimming took 1 base from V and 3 from J; bases not matched to a gene: 5.

This clone has a single count. V is TRBV6-6 and J is TRBJ2-3; perhaps TRBD2 as D (6 bases). Trimming removed 7 bases from V and 5 bases from J, with 16 bases in between. CDR3 size: 14 residues. CDR1 MNHNY and CDR2 SVGAGI come from the germline V gene (reference sequence). In DNA form, the CDR3 reads TGTGCCAGCACCTTCTCCGGGGGTCGAGATACGCAGTATTTT. Translation: CASTFSGGRDTQYF.

The chain combines TRBV4-1 with TRBJ2-2, with D possibly called TRBD1 or TRBD2 (6 bases each). This CDR3 contains 17 residues. Between the trimmed V and J ends, which lost 1 base and 5 bases, there was a span of 17 bases. Germline lookup yields CDR1 MGHRA and CDR2 YSYEKL. CDR3 coding DNA: TGCGCCAGCAGCCAAGCTCCAAACGGGGGCTGGACCGGGGAGCTGTTTTTT. This gives the protein CASSQAPNGGWTGELFF.

This sequence joins TRBV6-2 or TRBV6-3 and TRBJ2-1; the match to TRBD2 covers 8 bases. This CDR3 has 14 residues. After removal of 6 bases from V and 6 bases from J, the junction contained 7 bases not matched to a gene. Germline-derived CDR1 and CDR2 are MNHEY and SVGEGT. DNA for the CDR3: TGTGCCAGCAGCCTGGGACTAGGAATCAATGAGCAGTTCTTC. Amino acid sequence: CASSLGLGINEQFF.

V and J are TRBV7-8 and TRBJ1-1, with no clear D. Trimming shortened V by 5 bases and J by 1 base, and 17 bases separated the two germline ends. CDR1 is SGHVS and CDR2 is FQNEAQ in the germline V gene. This CDR3 contains 16 residues. The CDR3 DNA reads as TGTGCCAGCAGCAGCCGGGAGGTCCCCCCGAACACTGAAGCTTTCTTT. This codes for CASSSREVPPNTEAFF.

The chain joins TRBV6-2 or TRBV6-3 to TRBJ2-1, with D possibly TRBD2 on 7 matching bases. The CDR3 is made up of 15 amino acids. V was trimmed by 2 bases and J by 4 bases, leaving 12 bases between them. CDR1 and CDR2 (germline): MNHEY, SVGEGT. The CDR3 is CASSYGGAGYNEQFF. In DNA, the CDR3 is TGTGCCAGCAGTTACGGGGGGGCCGGGTACAATGAGCAGTTCTTC.